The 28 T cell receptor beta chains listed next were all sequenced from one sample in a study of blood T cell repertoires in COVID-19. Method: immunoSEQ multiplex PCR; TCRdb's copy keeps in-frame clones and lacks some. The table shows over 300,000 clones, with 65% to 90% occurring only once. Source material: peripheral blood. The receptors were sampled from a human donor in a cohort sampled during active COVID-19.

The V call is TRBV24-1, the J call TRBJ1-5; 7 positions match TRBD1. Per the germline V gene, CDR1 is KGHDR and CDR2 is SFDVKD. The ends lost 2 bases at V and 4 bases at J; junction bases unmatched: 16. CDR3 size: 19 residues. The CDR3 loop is CATSDSRGTAFPWNQPQHF. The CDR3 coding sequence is TGTGCCACCAGTGATTCTCGAGGGACAGCCTTTCCCTGGAATCAGCCCCAGCATTTT.

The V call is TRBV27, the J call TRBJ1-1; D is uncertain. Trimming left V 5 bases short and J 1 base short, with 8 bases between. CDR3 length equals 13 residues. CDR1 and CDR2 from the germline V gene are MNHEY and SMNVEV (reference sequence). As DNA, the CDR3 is TGTGCCAGCAGTCCCCGGAGGAACACTGAAGCTTTCTTT. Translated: CASSPRRNTEAFF.

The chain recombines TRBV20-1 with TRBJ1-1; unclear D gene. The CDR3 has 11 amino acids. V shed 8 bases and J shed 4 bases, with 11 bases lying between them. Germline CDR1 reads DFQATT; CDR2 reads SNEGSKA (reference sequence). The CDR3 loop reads CSTEAFTEAFF. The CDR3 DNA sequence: TGCAGTACGGAAGCGTTCACTGAAGCTTTCTTT.

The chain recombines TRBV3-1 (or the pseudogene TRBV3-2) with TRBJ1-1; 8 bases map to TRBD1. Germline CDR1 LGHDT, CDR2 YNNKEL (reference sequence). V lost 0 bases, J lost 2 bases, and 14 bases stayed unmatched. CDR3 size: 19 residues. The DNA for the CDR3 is TGTGCCAGCAGCCAAGATCGGGGGAGGTTAGGACAGGGAAACACTGAAGCTTTCTTT. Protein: CASSQDRGRLGQGNTEAFF.

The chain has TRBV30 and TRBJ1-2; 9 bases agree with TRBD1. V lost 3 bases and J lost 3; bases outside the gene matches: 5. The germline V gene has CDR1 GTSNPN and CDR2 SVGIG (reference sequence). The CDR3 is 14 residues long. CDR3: CAWSRDRADYGYTF. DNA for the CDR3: TGTGCCTGGAGCCGGGACAGGGCTGACTATGGCTACACCTTC.

In nucleotides, the CDR3 is TGCGCCAGCACTAGCGGCCCGGGCAATGAGCAGTTCTTC. Its translation is CASTSGPGNEQFF. V gene TRBV4-1 combines with J gene TRBJ2-1; 7 bases are a match to TRBD2. V lost 7 bases, J lost 6 bases, and 6 bases stayed unmatched. Germline V gene lookup returns CDR1 MGHRA and CDR2 YSYEKL. CDR3 length equals 13 residues.

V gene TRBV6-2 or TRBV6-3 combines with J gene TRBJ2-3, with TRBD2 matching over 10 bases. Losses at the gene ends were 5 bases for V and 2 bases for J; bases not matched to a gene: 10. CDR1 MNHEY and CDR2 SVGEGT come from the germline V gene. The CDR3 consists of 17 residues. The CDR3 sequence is CASSGAGGDGHTDTQYF. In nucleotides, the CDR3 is TGTGCCAGCAGTGGAGCGGGGGGGGATGGACACACAGATACGCAGTATTTT.

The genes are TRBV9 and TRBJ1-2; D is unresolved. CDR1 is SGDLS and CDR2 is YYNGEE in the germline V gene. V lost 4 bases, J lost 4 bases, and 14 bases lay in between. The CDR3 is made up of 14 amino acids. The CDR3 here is CASSSLAELYGYTF. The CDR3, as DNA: TGTGCCAGCAGCTCCCTGGCGGAACTCTATGGCTACACCTTC.

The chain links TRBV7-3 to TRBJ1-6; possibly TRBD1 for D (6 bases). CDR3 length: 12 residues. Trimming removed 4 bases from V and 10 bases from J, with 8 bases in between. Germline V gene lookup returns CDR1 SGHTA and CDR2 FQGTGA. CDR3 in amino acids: CASSSGASPLHF. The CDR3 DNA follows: TGTGCCAGCAGCTCAGGGGCCTCACCCCTCCACTTT.

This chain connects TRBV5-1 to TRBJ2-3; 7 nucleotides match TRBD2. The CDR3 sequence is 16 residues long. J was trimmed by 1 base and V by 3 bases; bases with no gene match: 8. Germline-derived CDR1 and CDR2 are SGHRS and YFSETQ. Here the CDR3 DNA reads TGCGCCAGCAGCTCTACCCCGGGGGGAGGCACAGATACGCAGTATTTT. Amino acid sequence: CASSSTPGGGTDTQYF.

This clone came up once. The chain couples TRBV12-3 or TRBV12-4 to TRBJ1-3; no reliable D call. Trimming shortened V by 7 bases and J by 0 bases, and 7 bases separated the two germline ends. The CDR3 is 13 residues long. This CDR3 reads CASNKPSGNTIYF. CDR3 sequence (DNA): TGTGCCAGCAACAAACCCTCTGGAAACACCATATATTTT.

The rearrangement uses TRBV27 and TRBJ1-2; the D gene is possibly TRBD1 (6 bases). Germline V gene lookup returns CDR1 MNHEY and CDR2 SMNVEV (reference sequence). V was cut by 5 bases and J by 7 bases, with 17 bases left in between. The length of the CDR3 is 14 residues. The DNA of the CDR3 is TGTGCCAGCAGTCCAAGGCCGGGGACATCTGGCTACACCTTC. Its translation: CASSPRPGTSGYTF.

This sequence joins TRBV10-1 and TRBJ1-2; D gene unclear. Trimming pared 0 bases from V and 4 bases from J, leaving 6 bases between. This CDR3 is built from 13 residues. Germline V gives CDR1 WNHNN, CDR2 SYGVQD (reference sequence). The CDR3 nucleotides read TGCGCCAGCAGTGAGTCGAAAGCCTATGGCTACACCTTC. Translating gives CASSESKAYGYTF.

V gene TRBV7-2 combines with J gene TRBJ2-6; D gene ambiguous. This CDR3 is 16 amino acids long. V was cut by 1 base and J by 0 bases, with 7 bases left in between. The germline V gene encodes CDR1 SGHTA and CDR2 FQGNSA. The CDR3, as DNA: TGTGCCAGCAGCTTAGTCTCCTTCTCTGGGGCCAACGTCCTGACTTTC. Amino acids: CASSLVSFSGANVLTF. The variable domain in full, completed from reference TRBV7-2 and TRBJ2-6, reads GAGVSQSPSNKVTEKGKDVELRCDPISGHTALYWYRQSLGQGLEFLIYFQGNSAPDKSGLPSDRFSAERTGGSVSTLTIQRTQQEDSAVYLCASSLVSFSGANVLTFGAGSRLTVL.

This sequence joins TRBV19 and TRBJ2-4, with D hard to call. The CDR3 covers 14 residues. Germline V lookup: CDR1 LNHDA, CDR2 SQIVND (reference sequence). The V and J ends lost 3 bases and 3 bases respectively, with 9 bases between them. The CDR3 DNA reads TGTGCCAGTAGTATCTGGAGTGGCAAAAACATTCAGTACTTC. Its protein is CASSIWSGKNIQYF.

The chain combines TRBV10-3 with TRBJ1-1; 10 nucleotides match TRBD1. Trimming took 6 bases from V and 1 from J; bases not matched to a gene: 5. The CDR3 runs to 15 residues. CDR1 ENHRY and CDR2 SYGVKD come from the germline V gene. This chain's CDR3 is CAISRQGATNTEAFF. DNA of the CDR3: TGTGCCATCAGCAGACAGGGGGCCACGAACACTGAAGCTTTCTTT.

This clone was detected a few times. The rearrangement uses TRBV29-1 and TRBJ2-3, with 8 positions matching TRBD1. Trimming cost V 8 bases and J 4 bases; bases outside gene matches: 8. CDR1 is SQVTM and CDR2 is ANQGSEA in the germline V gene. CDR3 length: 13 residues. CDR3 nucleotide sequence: TGCAGCACCAGGGGGCTTGGTGCAGATACGCAGTATTTT. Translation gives CSTRGLGADTQYF.

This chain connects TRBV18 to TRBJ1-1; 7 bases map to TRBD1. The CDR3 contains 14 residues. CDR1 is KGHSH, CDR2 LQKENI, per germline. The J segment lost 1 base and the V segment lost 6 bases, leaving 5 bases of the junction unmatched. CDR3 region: CASSKGQKNTEAFF. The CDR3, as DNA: TGTGCCAGCTCGAAGGGACAGAAGAACACTGAAGCTTTCTTT.

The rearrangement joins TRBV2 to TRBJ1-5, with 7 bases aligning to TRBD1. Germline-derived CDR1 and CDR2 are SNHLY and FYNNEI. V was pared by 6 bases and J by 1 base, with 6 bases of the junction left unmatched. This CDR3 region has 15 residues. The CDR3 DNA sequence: TGTGCCAGCAGCGCCGGGACAGTGAGCAATCAGCCCCAGCATTTT. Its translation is CASSAGTVSNQPQHF.

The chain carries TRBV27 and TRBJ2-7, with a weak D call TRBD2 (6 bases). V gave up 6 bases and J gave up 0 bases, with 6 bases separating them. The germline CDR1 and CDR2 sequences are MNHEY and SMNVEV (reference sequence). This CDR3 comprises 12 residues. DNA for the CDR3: TGTGCCAGCAGCGGGAGCTCCTACGAGCAGTACTTC. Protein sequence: CASSGSSYEQYF.

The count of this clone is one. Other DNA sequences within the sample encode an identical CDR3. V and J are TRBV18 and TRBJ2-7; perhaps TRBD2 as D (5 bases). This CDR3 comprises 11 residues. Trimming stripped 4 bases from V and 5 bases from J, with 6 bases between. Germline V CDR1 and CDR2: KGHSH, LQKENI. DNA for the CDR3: TGTGCCAGCTCACAGGGAGACGAGCAGTACTTC. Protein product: CASSQGDEQYF.

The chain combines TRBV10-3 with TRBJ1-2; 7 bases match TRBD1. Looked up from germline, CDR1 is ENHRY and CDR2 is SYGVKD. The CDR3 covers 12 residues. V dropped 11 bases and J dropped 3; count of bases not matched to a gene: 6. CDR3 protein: CALGGQDYGYTF. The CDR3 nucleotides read TGTGCCCTAGGGGGCCAGGACTATGGCTACACCTTC.

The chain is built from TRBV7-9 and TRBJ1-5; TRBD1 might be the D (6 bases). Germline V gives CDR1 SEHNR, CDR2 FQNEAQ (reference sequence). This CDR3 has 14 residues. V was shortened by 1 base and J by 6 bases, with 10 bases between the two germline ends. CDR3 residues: CASSLDRDGQPQHF. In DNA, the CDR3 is TGTGCCAGCAGCTTAGACAGGGACGGTCAGCCCCAGCATTTT.

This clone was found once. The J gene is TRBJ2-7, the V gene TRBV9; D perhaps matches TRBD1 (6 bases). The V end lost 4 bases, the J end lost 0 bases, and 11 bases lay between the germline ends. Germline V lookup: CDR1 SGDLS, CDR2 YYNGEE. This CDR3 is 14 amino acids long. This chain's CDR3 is CASSPDRLSYEQYF. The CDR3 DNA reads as TGTGCCAGCAGCCCCGACAGGCTCTCCTACGAGCAGTACTTC.

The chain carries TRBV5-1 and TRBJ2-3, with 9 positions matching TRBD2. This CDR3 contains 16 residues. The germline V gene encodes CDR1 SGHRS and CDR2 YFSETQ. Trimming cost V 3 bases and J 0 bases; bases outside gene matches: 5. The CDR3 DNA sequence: TGCGCCAGCAGCTCTAGCGGGACTACTAGCACAGATACGCAGTATTTT. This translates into CASSSSGTTSTDTQYF.

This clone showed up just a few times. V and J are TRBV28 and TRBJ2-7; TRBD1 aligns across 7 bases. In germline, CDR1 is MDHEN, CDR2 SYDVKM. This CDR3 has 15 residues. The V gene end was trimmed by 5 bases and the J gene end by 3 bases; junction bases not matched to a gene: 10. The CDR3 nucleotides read TGTGCCAGCAGTATCGCGACAGGGTCGGACTACGAGCAGTACTTC. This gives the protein CASSIATGSDYEQYF.

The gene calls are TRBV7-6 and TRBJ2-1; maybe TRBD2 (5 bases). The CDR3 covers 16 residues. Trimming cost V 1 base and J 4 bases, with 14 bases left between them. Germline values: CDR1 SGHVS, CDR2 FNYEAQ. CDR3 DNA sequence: TGTGCCAGCAGCTTAGTTGAGGGAAGGACTTACAATGAGCAGTTCTTC. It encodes CASSLVEGRTYNEQFF.

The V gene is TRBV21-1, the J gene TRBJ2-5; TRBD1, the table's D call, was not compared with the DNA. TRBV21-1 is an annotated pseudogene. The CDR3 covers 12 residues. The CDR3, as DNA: TGTGCCAGCAGCAGACCAAACAGGGCCCAGTACTTC. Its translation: CASSRPNRAQYF.